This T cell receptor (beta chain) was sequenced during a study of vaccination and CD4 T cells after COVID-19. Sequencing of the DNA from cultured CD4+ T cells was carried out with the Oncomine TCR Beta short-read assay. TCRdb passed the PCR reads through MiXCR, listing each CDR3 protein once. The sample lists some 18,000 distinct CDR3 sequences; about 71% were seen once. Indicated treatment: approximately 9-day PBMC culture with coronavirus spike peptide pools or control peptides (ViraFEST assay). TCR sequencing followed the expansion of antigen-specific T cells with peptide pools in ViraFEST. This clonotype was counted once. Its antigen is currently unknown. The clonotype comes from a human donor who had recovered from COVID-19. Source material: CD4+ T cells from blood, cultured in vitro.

The CDR3 nucleotides read TGCAGTGCTAGTCATAGCGGAACCGGGGAGCTGTTTTTT. This encodes CSASHSGTGELFF. The chain links TRBV20-1 to TRBJ2-2; D might be TRBD2 (6 bases). CDR3 length: 13 amino acids. V was trimmed by 3 bases and J by 5 bases, leaving 10 bases between them. CDR1 is DFQATT, CDR2 SNEGSKA, per germline (reference sequence).